This T cell receptor beta chain was sequenced during a study of cytomegalovirus exposure and HLA in healthy donors. CDR3 length: 12 amino acids. V lost 6 bases and J lost 7, with 13 bases in between. CDR1 is SQVTM and CDR2 is ANQGSEA in the germline V gene. Sequenced by immunoSEQ multiplex PCR; TCRdb stores in-frame clones only, minus some. The data show tens of thousands of clones, with 70% to 90% seen just once and 3.8% held by the top ten. The rearrangement uses TRBV29-1 and TRBJ2-4; a weak D match, TRBD2 (6 bases). Sequenced material: PBMCs. The origin of this receptor is a woman under 30 in good health and CMV-seropositive. The CDR3 region has the DNA TGCAGCGTGGGGACGGGGGACAACATTCAGTACTTC. Translation gives CSVGTGDNIQYF.